These 13 T cell receptor beta chains were sequenced from one sample in a study of cytomegalovirus exposure and HLA in healthy donors. The PCR made use of 60 Vbeta and 13 Jbeta primers. Profiled with immunoSEQ multiplex PCR; TCRdb holds only in-frame clones, not every one. The table has approximately 110,000 clones, about 81% seen once. Sequenced input: PBMCs. These receptors originate from a young woman in good health and CMV-seronegative.

This chain joins TRBV4-3 and TRBJ2-5; possible D gene TRBD2, 6 bases. Per the germline V gene, CDR1 is LGHNA and CDR2 is YSLEER. The CDR3 totals 15 residues. Trimming pared 1 base from V and 6 bases from J, leaving 15 bases between. In DNA, the CDR3 is TGCGCCAGCAGCCAAGGGTTTGGGGGGAGTCAGACCCAGTACTTC. This gives the protein CASSQGFGGSQTQYF.

This sequence joins TRBV11-2 and TRBJ1-6; D unresolved. Germline V lookup: CDR1 SGHAT, CDR2 FQNNGV. V was trimmed by 7 bases and J by 1 base, leaving 11 bases between them. There are 15 residues in the CDR3. CDR3 coding DNA: TGTGCCAGCACTGCGGGGAATTCCTATAATTCACCCCTCCACTTT. Amino acid sequence: CASTAGNSYNSPLHF.

Of note for this clone: A read error may produce the germline difference seen at one junction end. V is TRBV19 and J is TRBJ2-3; 7 bases line up with TRBD1. Germline CDR1 is LNHDA and CDR2 is SQIVND (reference sequence). This CDR3 region has 13 residues. The CDR3 protein is CASRRDRTDAQYF. The CDR3 DNA sequence: TGTGCCAGTAGAAGGGACAGAACAGATGCGCAGTATTTT.

The chain recombines TRBV5-1 with TRBJ2-7; 7 positions agree with TRBD1. V dropped 4 bases and J dropped 2; count of bases not matched to a gene: 3. This CDR3 spans 13 amino acids. Germline V lookup: CDR1 SGHRS, CDR2 YFSETQ. DNA for the CDR3: TGCGCCAGCAGCACGGGACAGCCCTACGAGCAGTACTTC. This translates into CASSTGQPYEQYF.

The chain recombines TRBV20-1 with TRBJ2-1; 9 nucleotides match TRBD2. The CDR3 spans 11 residues. From germline, CDR1 is DFQATT and CDR2 SNEGSKA (reference sequence). CDR3 in amino acids: CSTAGGGEQFF. The CDR3 coding sequence is TGCAGCACCGCGGGAGGGGGGGAGCAGTTCTTC.

The rearrangement joins TRBV7-2 to TRBJ2-7; D perhaps matches TRBD2 (7 bases). Trimming shortened V by 5 bases and J by 8 bases, and 25 bases separated the two germline ends. CDR3 length: 16 amino acids. Looked up from germline, CDR1 is SGHTA and CDR2 is FQGNSA. CDR3 DNA sequence: TGTGCCAGCAGCCCTCGAGGAGTGGGAGGGGGGAACAAGCAGTACTTC. This encodes CASSPRGVGGGNKQYF.

This clone appeared once. J is TRBJ2-2 and V is TRBV18; D possibly corresponds to TRBD1 (5 bases). This CDR3 comprises 20 residues. Looked up from germline, CDR1 is KGHSH and CDR2 is LQKENI. V lost 2 bases and J lost 1, with 23 bases in between. The chain's CDR3 is CASSPFNFYSWQGNTGELFF. CDR3 DNA sequence: TGTGCCAGCTCACCATTCAATTTCTATTCGTGGCAGGGGAACACCGGGGAGCTGTTTTTT.

J is TRBJ2-3 and V is TRBV7-9; D remains ambiguous. The CDR3 has 14 amino acids. Germline V CDR1 and CDR2: SEHNR, FQNEAQ (reference sequence). Trimming took off 2 bases at V and 0 bases at J, with 6 bases between the two ends. The DNA of the CDR3 is TGTGCCAGCAGCTTAACAATTAGCACAGATACGCAGTATTTT. Protein sequence: CASSLTISTDTQYF.

The chain uses TRBV10-3 and TRBJ2-1; TRBD1 agrees at 7 bases. The V and J ends lost 10 bases and 7 bases, in that order; junction bases with no gene match: 7. This CDR3 is 12 amino acids long. Germline V CDR1 and CDR2: ENHRY, SYGVKD. In DNA, the CDR3 is TGTGCCAGTCGACAGGGCTGGAATGAGCAGTTCTTC. It is translated as CASRQGWNEQFF.

This clone is classed as medium-sized. The chain carries TRBV27 and TRBJ1-5; D possibly corresponds to TRBD1 (6 bases). The CDR3 contains 13 residues. CDR1 is MNHEY and CDR2 is SMNVEV in the germline V gene (reference sequence). V was trimmed by 3 bases and J by 7 bases, leaving 10 bases between them. The CDR3 protein is CASSFGGWQPQHF. The CDR3 region has the DNA TGTGCCAGCAGTTTTGGGGGCTGGCAGCCCCAGCATTTT.

V is TRBV5-1 and J is TRBJ2-7, with D maybe TRBD1 (6 bases). The V end was cut by 0 bases, the J end by 3 bases, with 10 bases between. The germline CDR1 and CDR2 sequences are SGHRS and YFSETQ. This CDR3 contains 14 residues. The CDR3 sequence: CASSLGRGSYEQYF. CDR3 nucleotide sequence: TGCGCCAGCAGCTTGGGTAGGGGGAGCTACGAGCAGTACTTC.

V usage is TRBV4-1 and J usage is TRBJ1-2; no reliable D call. The CDR3 contains 12 residues. Germline loops: CDR1 MGHRA, CDR2 YSYEKL. V was clipped by 1 base and J by 8 bases, with 8 bases between them. CDR3 nucleotides: TGCGCCAGCAGCCAAGGAGAGAGGGGCTACACCTTC. It is translated as CASSQGERGYTF.

The V and J genes are TRBV2 and TRBJ2-5; TRBD2 matches at 10 bases. Germline V gene sequence: CDR1 SNHLY, CDR2 FYNNEI. The V segment lost 6 bases and the J segment 2 bases; nucleotides outside the gene matches: 9. The CDR3 contains 16 residues. CDR3 bases: TGTGCCAGCAGCAGACTAGCGGGTACCATTCAAGAGACCCAGTACTTC. Its translation: CASSRLAGTIQETQYF.